This entry lists 27 T cell receptor beta chains sequenced from one sample in a study of neurological immune-mediated disorders. Time point reported: longitudinal time-point 2. TCRdb reanalysed the 5' RACE reads using MiXCR and keeps one entry per CDR3 protein. Of some 100,000 distinct CDR3 sequences in the sample, roughly an eighth were seen once. The specimen was PBMCs. These receptors were collected from a female donor with HTLV-1-associated myelopathy (HAM/TSP).

The table lists this clonotype with many counts. The chain carries TRBV7-2 and TRBJ2-5, with D perhaps TRBD1 (6 bases). The CDR3 is 13 amino acids. The V and J ends lost 3 bases and 3 bases respectively, with 8 bases between them. Per germline, CDR1 SGHTA and CDR2 FQGNSA. The CDR3 spells CASSFQGKETQYF. In DNA, the CDR3 is TGTGCCAGCAGCTTTCAGGGGAAAGAGACCCAGTACTTC. Full variable domain (rest looked up from reference TRBV7-2 and TRBJ2-5): GAGVSQSPSNKVTEKGKDVELRCDPISGHTALYWYRQSLGQGLEFLIYFQGNSAPDKSGLPSDRFSAERTGGSVSTLTIQRTQQEDSAVYLCASSFQGKETQYFGPGTRLLVL.

In this sample, this clonotype turned up many times. The rearrangement uses TRBV5-5 and TRBJ2-6; D is undetermined. Trimming stripped 1 base from V and 2 bases from J, with 1 base between. CDR3 length: 13 residues. From germline, CDR1 is SGHKS and CDR2 YYEKEE (reference sequence). CDR3 amino acids: CASSLPGANVLTF. In DNA, the CDR3 is TGTGCCAGCAGCTTGCCTGGGGCCAACGTCCTGACTTTC. Full variable domain (rest looked up from reference TRBV5-5 and TRBJ2-6): DAGVTQSPTHLIKTRGQQVTLRCSPISGHKSVSWYQQVLGQGPQFIFQYYEKEERGRGNFPDRFSARQFPNYSSELNVNALLLGDSALYLCASSLPGANVLTFGAGSRLTVL.

There are many counts of this clonotype. The chain employs TRBV15 and TRBJ1-4; no definite D call. The CDR3 contains 16 residues. Germline values: CDR1 LNHNV, CDR2 YYDKDF (reference sequence). The V end lost 0 bases, the J end lost 0 bases, and 8 bases lay between the germline ends. The CDR3 is CATSRDLAATNEKLFF. DNA of the CDR3: TGTGCCACCAGCAGAGATTTGGCGGCAACTAATGAAAAACTGTTTTTT.

The sample holds many counts of this clonotype. The V and J genes are TRBV5-1 and TRBJ2-1; 12 bases are shared with TRBD2. The CDR3 totals 18 residues. Looked up from germline, CDR1 is SGHRS and CDR2 is YFSETQ. The junction had 10 bases not matched to a gene; V was cut back by 4 bases and J by 2 bases. The CDR3 DNA is TGCGCCAGCAGCCCGACCCCTAGCGGGGGGGCGGCCTACAATGAGCAGTTCTTC. Protein sequence: CASSPTPSGGAAYNEQFF.

This clonotype showed up many times. The chain carries TRBV10-3 and TRBJ2-1; D may correspond to TRBD1 or TRBD2 (5 bases each). This CDR3 is built from 15 residues. The V end lost 10 bases, the J end lost 0 bases, and 16 bases lay between the germline ends. Per germline, CDR1 ENHRY and CDR2 SYGVKD. CDR3 DNA: TGTGCCAGCACCCGGGACCCAAGCTCCTACAATGAGCAGTTCTTC. Encoded protein: CASTRDPSSYNEQFF.

This clonotype occurred many times. V usage is TRBV4-1 and J usage is TRBJ1-2; D remains ambiguous. Germline loops: CDR1 MGHRA, CDR2 YSYEKL. Trimming removed 5 bases from V and 8 bases from J, with 15 bases in between. This CDR3 contains 13 residues. This chain's CDR3 is CASSNWEGKGYTF. The CDR3, as DNA: TGCGCCAGCAGCAATTGGGAAGGGAAGGGCTACACCTTC.

This chain connects TRBV4-1 to TRBJ2-5, with TRBD1 as a possible D gene (6 bases). Germline lookup yields CDR1 MGHRA and CDR2 YSYEKL. The V and J ends lost 0 bases and 4 bases respectively, with 9 bases between them. This CDR3 is built from 14 residues. CDR3 nucleotides: TGCGCCAGCAGCCAAGATAGCAGGGGAGAGACCCAGTACTTC. Its translation is CASSQDSRGETQYF.

This clonotype was seen many times. This chain joins TRBV28 and TRBJ1-1; a weak D match, TRBD1 (5 bases). The germline gives CDR1 MDHEN, CDR2 SYDVKM. This CDR3 has 16 amino acids. V lost 4 bases and J 1 base, leaving 16 bases between the germline ends. The CDR3 loop reads CASSSWGGDKNTEAFF. Here the CDR3 DNA reads TGTGCCAGCAGTTCCTGGGGGGGGGATAAGAACACTGAAGCTTTCTTT. Supplemented by reference TRBV28 and TRBJ1-1, the full variable domain reads DVKVTQSSRYLVKRTGEKVFLECVQDMDHENMFWYRQDPGLGLRLIYFSYDVKMKEKGDIPEGYSVSREKKERFSLILESASTNQTSMYLCASSSWGGDKNTEAFFGQGTRLTVV.

V is TRBV20-1 and J is TRBJ1-1; 8 bases align to TRBD1. The V gene end was trimmed by 1 base and the J gene end by 4 bases; junction bases not matched to a gene: 5. Germline CDR1 reads DFQATT; CDR2 reads SNEGSKA (reference sequence). The CDR3 extends over 14 amino acids. As DNA, the CDR3 is TGCAGTGCTAGAGCAACAGGGGGAGGCACTGAAGCTTTCTTT. Protein sequence: CSARATGGGTEAFF.

In this sample, this clonotype turned up a few times. The CDR3 sequence: CASSLGEGLRGSRQNIQYF. The CDR3 DNA sequence: TGTGCCAGCAGCTTAGGGGAGGGGTTACGCGGGAGTAGGCAAAACATTCAGTACTTC. The V call is TRBV11-2, the J call TRBJ2-4; 7 bases fit TRBD2. V dropped 1 base and J dropped 5; count of bases not matched to a gene: 17. The germline V gene has CDR1 SGHAT and CDR2 FQNNGV. CDR3 length equals 19 residues.

The chain uses TRBV7-6 and TRBJ2-2; D might be TRBD1 or TRBD2, each matching 5 bases. This CDR3 has 14 amino acids. Germline CDR1 SGHVS, CDR2 FNYEAQ. Trimming removed 9 bases at V and 3 bases at J, with 14 bases between. The CDR3 region is CASAGASHTGELFF. DNA for the CDR3: TGTGCCAGTGCCGGGGCTAGCCACACCGGGGAGCTGTTTTTT. The full variable domain, in which reference TRBV7-6 and TRBJ2-2 provide the parts outside the CDR3, is GAGVSQSPRYKVTKRGQDVALRCDPISGHVSLYWYRQALGQGPEFLTYFNYEAQQDKSGLPNDRFSAERPEGSISTLTIQRTEQRDSAMYRCASAGASHTGELFFGEGSRLTVL.

In its sample, this clonotype was seen many times. This chain links TRBV7-2 with TRBJ2-5; TRBD2 aligns across 10 bases. The CDR3 sequence is 17 residues long. Germline V gene data show CDR1 as SGHTA and CDR2 as FQGNSA. J was trimmed by 5 bases and V by 5 bases; bases with no gene match: 14. This CDR3 reads CASSVNPTSGALETQYF. The DNA of the CDR3 is TGTGCCAGCAGCGTTAACCCCACTAGCGGGGCCCTGGAGACCCAGTACTTC.

This clonotype was found many times. The V and J genes are TRBV7-2 and TRBJ2-7; TRBD2 matches at 7 bases. CDR3 length: 18 amino acids. From germline, CDR1 is SGHTA and CDR2 FQGNSA. The V and J ends lost 5 bases and 6 bases, in that order; junction bases with no gene match: 22. For the CDR3, the DNA is TGTGCCAGCAGCCCTCCCCGAGCGGGGTTTCGTCGTCCCCTCGAGCAGTACTTC. Translated: CASSPPRAGFRRPLEQYF.

This clonotype was counted between two and nine times. The V and J genes are TRBV20-1 and TRBJ2-5, with D possibly being TRBD1 (6 bases). In germline, CDR1 is DFQATT, CDR2 SNEGSKA (reference sequence). The CDR3 consists of 15 residues. Trimming shortened V by 0 bases and J by 3 bases, and 14 bases separated the two germline ends. CDR3 bases: TGCAGTGCTAGAGATTGGGTCAGGGGAAAAGAGACCCAGTACTTC. It yields the protein CSARDWVRGKETQYF.

This clonotype has a count of ten or more. The genes are TRBV5-1 and TRBJ2-3; TRBD2 matches at 7 bases. The CDR3 consists of 14 residues. From germline, CDR1 is SGHRS and CDR2 YFSETQ. Trimming cost V 7 bases and J 6 bases; bases outside gene matches: 11. The chain's CDR3 is CASGSGVKVDTQYF. In nucleotides, the CDR3 is TGCGCCAGCGGCAGCGGGGTTAAGGTTGATACGCAGTATTTT.

The table lists this clonotype with many counts. The V and J genes are TRBV27 and TRBJ2-4; D is uncertain. Germline assignment: CDR1 MNHEY and CDR2 SMNVEV (reference sequence). The germline V and J ends were trimmed by 0 bases and 5 bases, with 11 bases remaining between them. The CDR3 is made up of 15 amino acids. The CDR3 region is CASSLSRAPQNIQYF. CDR3 in DNA: TGTGCCAGCAGTTTATCGAGAGCGCCCCAAAACATTCAGTACTTC.

The chain is built from TRBV5-1 and TRBJ2-2; D could derive from TRBD1 or TRBD2 (5 bases each). Germline V gene lookup returns CDR1 SGHRS and CDR2 YFSETQ. The germline V and J ends were trimmed by 0 bases and 3 bases, with 9 bases remaining between them. The CDR3 sequence is 15 residues long. CDR3 coding DNA: TGCGCCAGCAGCTTGGCCGTGGGGGACACCGGGGAGCTGTTTTTT. Amino acid sequence: CASSLAVGDTGELFF.

This clonotype was seen at least ten times. The rearrangement uses TRBV7-9 and TRBJ1-1; D ambiguous. Trimming shortened V by 1 base and J by 2 bases, and 8 bases separated the two germline ends. This CDR3 has 14 amino acids. Germline CDR1 SEHNR, CDR2 FQNEAQ (reference sequence). DNA for the CDR3: TGTGCCAGCAGCTTAGGCAGATTAAACACTGAAGCTTTCTTT. As protein: CASSLGRLNTEAFF. Full variable domain (rest looked up from reference TRBV7-9 and TRBJ1-1): DTGVSQNPRHKITKRGQNVTFRCDPISEHNRLYWYRQTLGQGPEFLTYFQNEAQLEKSRLLSDRFSAERPKGSFSTLEIQRTEQGDSAMYLCASSLGRLNTEAFFGQGTRLTVV.

The sample holds many counts of this clonotype. This CDR3 reads CASSSTSRIGNEQFF. CDR3 bases: TGTGCCAGCAGCTCCACCTCCAGGATCGGGAATGAGCAGTTCTTC. The J gene is TRBJ2-1, the V gene TRBV7-2, with D unclear. The CDR3 length is 15 residues. Trimming took off 4 bases at V and 7 bases at J, with 17 bases between the two ends. The germline V gene has CDR1 SGHTA and CDR2 FQGNSA.

This clonotype was seen ten or more times. This chain joins TRBV7-2 and TRBJ1-6; TRBD1 matches 11 bases. V lost 5 bases to trimming and J lost 10 bases; unmatched junction nucleotides: 7. CDR1 and CDR2 from the germline V gene are SGHTA and FQGNSA. This CDR3 is built from 15 residues. The CDR3 reads CASSQQDRGPSPLHF. The CDR3 bases are TGTGCCAGCAGCCAGCAGGACAGGGGGCCATCACCCCTCCACTTT.

This clonotype was counted ten times or more. This sequence joins TRBV20-1 and TRBJ1-4; D is possibly TRBD1 (5 bases). The CDR3 extends over 15 amino acids. V was shortened by 5 bases and J by 2 bases, with 15 bases between the two germline ends. Germline-derived CDR1 and CDR2 are DFQATT and SNEGSKA (reference sequence). As DNA, the CDR3 is TGCAGTGCTTATGGGGCTCACGGGACTAATGAAAAACTGTTTTTT. Translation: CSAYGAHGTNEKLFF.

Many counts were recorded for this clonotype. The chain recombines TRBV7-9 with TRBJ2-3; D assignment may be TRBD1 or TRBD2 (5 bases each). Germline V gene lookup returns CDR1 SEHNR and CDR2 FQNEAQ (reference sequence). Trimming pared 4 bases from V and 6 bases from J, leaving 17 bases between. This CDR3 spans 15 amino acids. Here the CDR3 reads CASSSAGFRGDTQYF. CDR3 DNA sequence: TGTGCCAGCAGCTCGGCCGGGTTTCGGGGCGATACGCAGTATTTT.

There are many counts of this clonotype. The chain has TRBV6-4 and TRBJ1-3; TRBD1 matches 7 bases. V lost 7 bases, J lost 2 bases, and 8 bases stayed unmatched. The CDR3 consists of 15 residues. The germline gives CDR1 MRHNA, CDR2 SNTAGT. The DNA of the CDR3 is TGTGCCAGCACCCGAGGGGGCGAGGCTGGAAACACCATATATTTT. Protein product: CASTRGGEAGNTIYF.

In its sample, this clonotype was seen many times. The gene calls are TRBV5-1 and TRBJ2-7; TRBD1 might be the D (6 bases). The CDR3 contains 14 residues. CDR1 and CDR2 from the germline V gene are SGHRS and YFSETQ. V lost 0 bases and J lost 7, with 14 bases in between. CDR3 region: CASSLGAGTREQYF. Here the CDR3 DNA reads TGCGCCAGCAGCTTGGGAGCAGGGACAAGGGAGCAGTACTTC. The full variable domain, with the rest looked up from reference TRBV5-1 and TRBJ2-7, is KAGVTQTPRYLIKTRGQQVTLSCSPISGHRSVSWYQQTPGQGLQFLFEYFSETQRNKGNFPGRFSGRQFSNSRSEMNVSTLELGDSALYLCASSLGAGTREQYFGPGTRLTVT.

This clonotype was picked up a small number of times. This sequence joins TRBV14 and TRBJ1-3; D possibly corresponds to TRBD1 (5 bases). V was shortened by 1 base and J by 4 bases, with 14 bases between the two germline ends. The CDR3 totals 16 residues. Germline CDR1 and CDR2: SGHDN and FVKESK. The CDR3 region has the DNA TGTGCCAGCAGCCAAGTCGGGGCAGGGAAGGGAAACACCATATATTTT. Amino acids: CASSQVGAGKGNTIYF. Looking up the rest from reference TRBV14 and TRBJ1-3 gives the full variable domain: EAGVTQFPSHSVIEKGQTVTLRCDPISGHDNLYWYRRVMGKEIKFLLHFVKESKQDESGMPNNRFLAERTGGTYSTLKVQPAELEDSGVYFCASSQVGAGKGNTIYFGEGSWLTVV.

This clonotype showed up many times. As DNA, the CDR3 is TGTGCCAGCAGTTACGGGACTGGCAGTACTATGAAAAACATTCAGTACTTC. Its protein is CASSYGTGSTMKNIQYF. This sequence joins TRBV6-2 or TRBV6-3 and TRBJ2-4, with D tentatively TRBD2 (6 bases). V gave up 2 bases and J gave up 4 bases, with 18 bases separating them. Germline V gene lookup returns CDR1 MNHEY and CDR2 SVGEGT. There are 17 residues in the CDR3.

The chain is built from TRBV20-1 and TRBJ2-7, with 8 bases matching TRBD1. The CDR3 consists of 14 residues. V trimming: 6 bases; J trimming: 2 bases; junction bases outside the gene matches: 9. Per the germline V gene, CDR1 is DFQATT and CDR2 is SNEGSKA (reference sequence). CDR3 coding DNA: TGCAGTGCCAAATCACCGGGACAGGCCTACGAGCAGTACTTC. This sequence encodes CSAKSPGQAYEQYF.